Sequencing of this TCR beta chain was carried out in a study of shared clonotypes between healthy human individuals. This clone showed up just once. TCRdb's table, derived via immunoSEQ multiplex PCR, lists solely in-frame clones and lacks some. The sample holds more than 2,000,000 clones, approximately 93% seen once. Sequencing was carried out using naive CD4+ T cells from PBMCs. Subset: CD45RA+ positively selected. The TCR sequence derives from a man between 18 and 29 years old in good health. Some clones in this sample may be carry-over from other donors' samples.

CDR3 DNA: TGTGCCTGGAGCCTGGGACAGAACACCGGGGAGCTGTTTTTT. It translates to CAWSLGQNTGELFF. This chain links TRBV30 with TRBJ2-2; a possible D gene is TRBD1 (6 bases). Germline CDR1 is GTSNPN and CDR2 is SVGIG (reference sequence). The CDR3 is 14 residues long. Between the trimmed V and J ends, which lost 3 bases and 1 base, there was a span of 9 bases. Using reference TRBV30 and TRBJ2-2 for the parts outside the CDR3, the full variable domain is SQTIHQWPATLVQPVGSPLSLECTVEGTSNPNLYWYRQAAGRGLQLLFYSVGIGQISSEVPQNLSASRPQDRQFILSSKKLLLSDSGFYLCAWSLGQNTGELFFGEGSRLTVL.